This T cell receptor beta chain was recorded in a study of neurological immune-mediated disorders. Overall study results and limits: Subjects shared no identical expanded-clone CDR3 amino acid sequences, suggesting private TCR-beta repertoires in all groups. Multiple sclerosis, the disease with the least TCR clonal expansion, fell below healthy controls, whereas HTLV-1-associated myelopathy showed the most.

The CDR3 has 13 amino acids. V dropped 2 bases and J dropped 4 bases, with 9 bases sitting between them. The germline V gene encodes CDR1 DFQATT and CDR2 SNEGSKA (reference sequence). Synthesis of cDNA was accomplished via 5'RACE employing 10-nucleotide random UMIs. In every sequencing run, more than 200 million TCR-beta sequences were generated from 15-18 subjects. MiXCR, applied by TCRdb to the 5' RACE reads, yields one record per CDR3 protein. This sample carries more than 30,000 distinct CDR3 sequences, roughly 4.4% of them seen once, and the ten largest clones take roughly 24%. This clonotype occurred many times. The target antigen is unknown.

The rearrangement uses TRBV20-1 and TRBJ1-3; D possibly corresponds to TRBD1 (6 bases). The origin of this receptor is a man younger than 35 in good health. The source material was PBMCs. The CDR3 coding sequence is TGCAGTGCTAGACGAACAGGGGGAAACACCATATATTTT. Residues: CSARRTGGNTIYF.